This TCR beta chain is drawn from a study of CD8 T cells in ankylosing spondylitis. Each CDR3 protein gets one entry after TCRdb re-called the 5' RACE reads with MiXCR. The table lists around 340,000 distinct CDR3 sequences, roughly 15% of them singletons. Sequenced material: blood, either unsorted or a sorted T cell fraction (not recorded which). This clonotype was obtained from a male donor with ankylosing spondylitis or in good health (not recorded which).

The CDR3 here is CSADKGGYYGYTF. CDR3 sequence (DNA): TGCAGTGCTGATAAGGGAGGCTACTATGGCTACACCTTC. This chain links TRBV20-1 with TRBJ1-2; D unclear. Trimming took off 5 bases at V and 3 bases at J, with 13 bases between the two ends. The CDR3 covers 13 residues. Germline values: CDR1 DFQATT, CDR2 SNEGSKA (reference sequence).